This T cell receptor beta chain was identified during a study of blood T cell repertoires in COVID-19. Trimming left V 3 bases short and J 0 bases short, with 12 bases between. In germline, CDR1 is LNHDA, CDR2 SQIVND (reference sequence). CDR3 length equals 16 residues. The table came from immunoSEQ multiplex PCR; TCRdb's copy has only in-frame clones and leaves some out. The data contain 150,000 or so clones, 80% to 90% of them singletons. A few counts support this clone. Sequencing was done on a sample of peripheral blood. The chain recombines TRBV19 with TRBJ1-5; D unresolved. The TCR originated in a man between 18 and 29 years old with COVID-19, enrolled during active disease. The CDR3 nucleotides read TGTGCCAGTAGTATGCTGGCAGGCATTAGCAATCAGCCCCAGCATTTT. This sequence encodes CASSMLAGISNQPQHF.